One sample yielded the 8 T cell receptor beta chains listed below, sequenced in a study of blood T cells in healthy people across ages. The use of a sample-barcoded 5' primer and a J-beta primer mix characterized a second PCR of about 7 to 12 cycles. TCRdb fed the 5' RACE reads into MiXCR, producing one record per CDR3 protein. There are around 1,000,000 distinct CDR3 sequences in the sample; approximately 25% occur only once, and about 0.8% lies in the top ten. The sample was also linked to a second study, of T cells of mothers and their children.

Sequencing used blood. These receptors all stem from a girl aged 2 to 9 in good health.

Concerning this clonotype itself: Mismatch with germline at one junction end may stem from a read error. The J gene is TRBJ2-5, the V gene TRBV7-7; 9 bases match TRBD1. Per germline, CDR1 SSHAT and CDR2 FNYEAQ (reference sequence). The length of the CDR3 is 16 residues. CDR3: CASSLEAGQGQETQYF. CDR3 DNA sequence: TGTGCTAGCAGCCTTGAAGCCGGACAGGGGCAAGAGACCCAGTACTTC.

The table lists this clonotype with a few counts. The chain employs TRBV27 and TRBJ2-5, with 7 bases that match TRBD1. There are 17 residues in the CDR3. Germline V CDR1 and CDR2: MNHEY, SMNVEV (reference sequence). Trimming took 4 bases from V and 2 from J; bases not matched to a gene: 13. This CDR3 is CASSSYHTGTEQETQYF. Written as DNA, the CDR3 is TGTGCCAGCAGTTCATACCACACAGGGACAGAGCAAGAGACCCAGTACTTC.

In its sample, this clonotype was seen many times. The chain couples TRBV12-3 or TRBV12-4 to TRBJ2-1; D perhaps matches TRBD2 (6 bases). V dropped 5 bases and J dropped 7 bases, with 15 bases sitting between them. The length of the CDR3 is 14 residues. CDR3 sequence (DNA): TGTGCCAGCAGTCTGAGCGGTGGGGGGAATGAGCAGTTCTTC. As protein: CASSLSGGGNEQFF.

The table lists this clonotype with a few counts. The rearrangement joins TRBV20-1 to TRBJ2-5; TRBD1 agrees at 9 bases. V was pared by 5 bases and J by 5 bases, with 9 bases of the junction left unmatched. Germline CDR1 and CDR2: DFQATT and SNEGSKA (reference sequence). CDR3 length equals 14 residues. The CDR3 DNA reads as TGCAGTGCTGTTAAGCGGGACAGGGAGGAGACCCAGTACTTC. Residues: CSAVKRDREETQYF.

The gene calls are TRBV7-9 and TRBJ2-2; tentatively, D is TRBD2 (6 bases). Germline V gene sequence: CDR1 SEHNR, CDR2 FQNEAQ (reference sequence). Trimming took 7 bases from V and 6 from J, leaving 12 bases between them. This CDR3 contains 13 residues. The CDR3 is CASTFRRAGELFF. DNA for the CDR3: TGTGCCAGCACCTTCAGGAGGGCCGGGGAGCTGTTTTTT.

This clonotype was seen more than once but under ten times. The chain uses TRBV2 and TRBJ2-1, with TRBD2 matching 13 bases. V gave up 4 bases and J gave up 10 bases; unmatched junction bases: 4. Looked up from germline, CDR1 is SNHLY and CDR2 is FYNNEI. The CDR3 runs to 14 residues. CDR3 DNA sequence: TGTGCCAGCAGTGTACTAGCGGGAGGGGACGAGCAGTTCTTC. Amino acids: CASSVLAGGDEQFF.

The chain is built from TRBV11-2 and TRBJ2-2; D unclear. Germline values: CDR1 SGHAT, CDR2 FQNNGV. The CDR3 consists of 13 residues. V was pared by 5 bases and J by 5 bases, with 9 bases between. This chain's CDR3 is CASSPDVTGELFF. The CDR3 nucleotides are TGTGCCAGCAGCCCCGACGTTACCGGGGAGCTGTTTTTT.

This clonotype was detected only a few times. In nucleotides, the CDR3 is TGCAGCGCGAAGGTAGGAGTGAACACTGAAGCTTTCTTT. It codes for CSAKVGVNTEAFF. The chain recombines TRBV29-1 with TRBJ1-1; D gene ambiguous. V was pared by 7 bases and J by 0 bases, with 12 bases between. Germline V gene data show CDR1 as SQVTM and CDR2 as ANQGSEA. This CDR3 region has 13 residues.